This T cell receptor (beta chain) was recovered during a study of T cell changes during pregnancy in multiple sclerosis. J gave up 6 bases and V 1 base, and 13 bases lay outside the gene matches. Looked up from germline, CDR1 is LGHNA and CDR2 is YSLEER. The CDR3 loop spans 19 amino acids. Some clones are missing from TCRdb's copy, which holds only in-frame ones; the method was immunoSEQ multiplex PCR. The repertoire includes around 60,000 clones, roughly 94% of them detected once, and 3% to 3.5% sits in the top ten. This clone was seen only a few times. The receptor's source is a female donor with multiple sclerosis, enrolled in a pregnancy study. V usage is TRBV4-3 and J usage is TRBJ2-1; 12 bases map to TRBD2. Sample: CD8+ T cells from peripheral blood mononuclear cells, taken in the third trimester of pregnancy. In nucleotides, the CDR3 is TGCGCCAGCAGCCAAGCCGGGACTAGCGGGTGGGTAGAAGTCAATGAGCAGTTCTTC. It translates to CASSQAGTSGWVEVNEQFF.